This T cell receptor beta chain was sequenced in a study of blood T cell repertoires in COVID-19. Study-wide background: Samples came from the United States, Italy and Spain, spanning acute and convalescent COVID-19. The cDNA or gDNA used as material had been derived from T cells, B-cell-depleted T cells, or PBMCs.

In the original processing: Amplification of reference gene primers provided the estimated nucleated cell counts. Data came from immunoSEQ multiplex PCR; TCRdb stores just in-frame clones and leaves some out. V and J calls and clone size are given by that table; D and trimming were obtained from the DNA. The sample has under 300,000 clones, approximately 80% seen once. Per germline, CDR1 KGHSH and CDR2 LQKENI. V dropped 6 bases and J dropped 4; count of bases not matched to a gene: 9. This CDR3 is built from 16 residues. This receptor was obtained from an elderly woman with active or convalescent COVID-19. The chain joins TRBV18 to TRBJ1-2, with TRBD1 identical over 12 bases. Sequenced material: peripheral blood. Here the CDR3 reads CASSQGTGGIGYGYTF. In DNA, the CDR3 is TGTGCCAGCTCCCAAGGGACAGGGGGCATTGGCTATGGCTACACCTTC.